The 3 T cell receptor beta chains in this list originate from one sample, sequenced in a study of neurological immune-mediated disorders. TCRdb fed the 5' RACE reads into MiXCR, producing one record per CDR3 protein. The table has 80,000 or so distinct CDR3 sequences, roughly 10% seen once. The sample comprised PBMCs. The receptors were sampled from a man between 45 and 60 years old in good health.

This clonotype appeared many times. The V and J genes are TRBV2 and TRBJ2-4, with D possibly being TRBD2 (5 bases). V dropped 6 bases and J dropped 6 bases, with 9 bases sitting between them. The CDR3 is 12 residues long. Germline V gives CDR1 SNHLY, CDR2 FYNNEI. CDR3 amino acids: CASRLGGNIQYF. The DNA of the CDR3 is TGTGCCAGCAGACTAGGAGGAAACATTCAGTACTTC.

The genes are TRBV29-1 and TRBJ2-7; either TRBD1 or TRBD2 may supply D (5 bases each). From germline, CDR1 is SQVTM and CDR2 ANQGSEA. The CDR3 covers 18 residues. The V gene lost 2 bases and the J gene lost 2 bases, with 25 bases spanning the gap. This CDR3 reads CSVESGCVKGDRPYEQYF. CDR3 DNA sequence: TGCAGCGTTGAAAGCGGTTGTGTAAAAGGGGATAGGCCCTACGAGCAGTACTTC.

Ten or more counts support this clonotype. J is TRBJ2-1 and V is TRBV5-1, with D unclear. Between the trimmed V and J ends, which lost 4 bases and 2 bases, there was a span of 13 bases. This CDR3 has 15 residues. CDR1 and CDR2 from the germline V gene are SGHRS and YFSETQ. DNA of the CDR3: TGCGCCAGCAGCCTTGGACCCGAGGCCTACAATGAGCAGTTCTTC. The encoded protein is CASSLGPEAYNEQFF.